This T cell receptor (beta chain) was found in a study of monozygotic twins with inflammatory bowel disease. Blood, 2 to 2.5 ml, was drawn per donor. Total RNA isolation used whole blood (no T cell sorting was performed). Following a re-call of the 5' RACE reads, TCRdb has one entry per CDR3 protein and lacks DNA. The repertoire table contains over 90,000 distinct CDR3 sequences. Turning to this clonotype: Its antigen is undetermined.

Regarding the study as a whole: IBD patients displayed reduced TCRbeta diversity (inverse Simpson) when set against healthy co-twins.

Sequencing used blood. The TCR originated in a human donor with ulcerative colitis or Crohn's disease, or a healthy co-twin of an affected twin (not recorded which).

The CDR3 is CASSQDLDLLRDSKNIQYF. The chain employs TRBV4-3 and TRBJ2-4; TCRdb names TRBD1, which stays unverified in the absence of DNA. CDR1 and CDR2 from the germline V gene are LGHNA and YSLEER. The CDR3 consists of 19 residues.